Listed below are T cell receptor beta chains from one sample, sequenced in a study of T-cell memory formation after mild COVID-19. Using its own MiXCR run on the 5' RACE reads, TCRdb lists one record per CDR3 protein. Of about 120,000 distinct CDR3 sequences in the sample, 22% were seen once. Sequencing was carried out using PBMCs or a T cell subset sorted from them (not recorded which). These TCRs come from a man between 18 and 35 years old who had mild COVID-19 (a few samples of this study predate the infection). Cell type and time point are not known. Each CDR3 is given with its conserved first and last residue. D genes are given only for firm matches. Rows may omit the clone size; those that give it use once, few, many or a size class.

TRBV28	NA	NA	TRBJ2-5	TGTGCCAGAAGTTTAACTGGCGCTCGGGGGACCCAGTACTTC	CARSLTGARGTQYF
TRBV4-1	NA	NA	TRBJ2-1	TGCGCCAGCAGCCAAGCAGCAGGGGCACATGAGCAGTTCTTC	CASSQAAGAHEQFF
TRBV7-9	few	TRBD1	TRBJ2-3	TGTGCCAGCAGCCCCCGGACAGGGCCTAGCACAGATACGCAGTATTTT	CASSPRTGPSTDTQYF
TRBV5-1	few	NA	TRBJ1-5	TGCGCCAGCCGGGATGGCGAATTTAGCAATCAGCCCCAGCATTTT	CASRDGEFSNQPQHF
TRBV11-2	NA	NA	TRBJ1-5	TGTGCCAGCAGCTTAGGCGATTTTAGCAATCAGCCCCAGCATTTT	CASSLGDFSNQPQHF
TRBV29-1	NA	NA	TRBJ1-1	TGCAGCGTTGAAGATATATACAGGGTTGGAGCTTTCTTT	CSVEDIYRVGAFF
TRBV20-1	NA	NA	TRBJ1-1	TGCAGTGCTAGACGGGGGATGAACACTGAAGCTTTCTTT	CSARRGMNTEAFF
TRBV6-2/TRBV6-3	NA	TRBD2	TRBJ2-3	TGTGCCAGCAGTTCCCCCTCGGGTAGCGGGGATGAAGATACGCAGTATTTT	CASSSPSGSGDEDTQYF
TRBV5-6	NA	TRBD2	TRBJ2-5	TGTGCCAGCAGGTCAACTAGCGGGGGCTGGGGGACCCAGTACTTC	CASRSTSGGWGTQYF
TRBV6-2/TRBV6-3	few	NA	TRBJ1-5	TGTGCCAGCAGTTACGACCGGGACACACTTAATCAGCCCCAGCATTTT	CASSYDRDTLNQPQHF
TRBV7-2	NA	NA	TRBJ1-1	TGTGCCAGCAGCTTGAGGGACGTACCGGACGCTGAAGCTTTCTTT	CASSLRDVPDAEAFF
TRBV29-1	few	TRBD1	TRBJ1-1	TGCAGCGTTGCTCCTAGACAGGGTAGGGGTGAAGCTTTCTTT	CSVAPRQGRGEAFF
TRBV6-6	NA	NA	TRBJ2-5	TGTGCCAGCGGAATCAGGACAGTCCAAGAGACCCAGTACTTC	CASGIRTVQETQYF
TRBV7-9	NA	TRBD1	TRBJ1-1	TGTGCCAGCAGCGCTCGACAGGGGAACACTGAAGCTTTCTTT	CASSARQGNTEAFF
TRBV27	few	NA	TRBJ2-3	TGTGCCAGCAGTTCCGAAATCCTCACAGATACGCAGTATTTT	CASSSEILTDTQYF
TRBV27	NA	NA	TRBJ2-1	TGTGCCAGCAGTTTATCCGCGGTCAATGAGCAGTTCTTC	CASSLSAVNEQFF
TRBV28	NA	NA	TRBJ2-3	TGTGCCAGCAGTTCCCGTCTTGGGCAAATCACAGATACGCAGTATTTT	CASSSRLGQITDTQYF
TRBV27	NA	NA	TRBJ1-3	TGTGCCAGCAGTTCGACAGACCCCTGGGGAAACACCATATATTTT	CASSSTDPWGNTIYF
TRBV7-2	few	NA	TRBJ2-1	TGTGCCAGCAGCCAAGCCGGGTGGAACAATGAGCAGTTCTTC	CASSQAGWNNEQFF
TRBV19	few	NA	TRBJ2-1	TGTGCCAGCCACGGGCAGAGCTCCTACAATGAGCAGTTCTTC	CASHGQSSYNEQFF
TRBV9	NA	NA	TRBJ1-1	TGTGCCAGCAGCACGAGTCCACTGAACACTGAAGCTTTCTTT	CASSTSPLNTEAFF
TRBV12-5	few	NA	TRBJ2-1	TGTGCTAGTGGTTTGGGAGACAGAAACTCCTACAATGAGCAGTTCTTC	CASGLGDRNSYNEQFF
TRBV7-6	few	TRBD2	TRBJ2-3	TGTGCCAGTAAACTAGCGGGGAGCGATACGCAGTATTTT	CASKLAGSDTQYF
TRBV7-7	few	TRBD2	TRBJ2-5	TGTGCTAGCGGGGGGGGACCCCAAGAGACCCAGTACTTC	CASGGGPQETQYF
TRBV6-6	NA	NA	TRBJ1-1	TGTGCCAGCCACACTGAAGCTTTCTTT	CASHTEAFF
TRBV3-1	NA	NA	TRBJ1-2	TGTGCCAGCAGCCATAGGAACCCAGGGGATGGCTACACCTTC	CASSHRNPGDGYTF
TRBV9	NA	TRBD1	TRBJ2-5	TGTGCCAGCAGCGTAGGGCAGGGGGCGCGTGAGACCCAGTACTTC	CASSVGQGARETQYF
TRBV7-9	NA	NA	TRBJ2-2	TGTGCTACCAGGTTCGCGAACACCGGGGAGCTGTTTTTT	CATRFANTGELFF
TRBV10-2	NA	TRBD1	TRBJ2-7	TGCGCCAGCAGTGCAGGGGGTAAGGTCTCCTACGAGCAGTACTTC	CASSAGGKVSYEQYF
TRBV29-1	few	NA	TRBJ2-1	TGCAGCGTTGGAGGGGGAGAGTCCTACAATGAGCAGTTCTTC	CSVGGGESYNEQFF
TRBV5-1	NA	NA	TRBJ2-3	TGCGCCAGCAGCCTCAGGGTTGGAGATTCAGATACGCAGTATTTT	CASSLRVGDSDTQYF
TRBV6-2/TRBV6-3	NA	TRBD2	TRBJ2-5	TGTGCCAGCAGTCGGACTAGCGGGGCGTCCCAGTACTTC	CASSRTSGASQYF
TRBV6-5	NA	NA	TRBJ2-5	TGTGCCAGCAGTTACTATGACGACCAAGAGACCCAGTACTTC	CASSYYDDQETQYF
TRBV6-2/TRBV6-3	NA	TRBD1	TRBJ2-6	TGTGCCAGCAGCTGGGACAGCTCTGGGGCCAACGTCCTGACTTTC	CASSWDSSGANVLTF
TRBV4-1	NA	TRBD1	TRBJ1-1	TGCGCCAGCAGCCACACGACAGGGCTCACTGAAGCTTTCTTT	CASSHTTGLTEAFF
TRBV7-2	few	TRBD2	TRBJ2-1	TGTGCCAGCTCGTCCCTCTGGGCGGGGGGGCCGGATGAGCAGTTCTTC	CASSSLWAGGPDEQFF
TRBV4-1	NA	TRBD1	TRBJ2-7	TGCGCCAGCAGCCCGGACAGGGAGAGCTCCTACGAGCAGTACTTC	CASSPDRESSYEQYF
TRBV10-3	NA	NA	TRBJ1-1	TGTGCCATCAGACCAGGGCCGAACACTGAAGCTTTCTTT	CAIRPGPNTEAFF
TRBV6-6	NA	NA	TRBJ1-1	TGTGCCAGCAGTCCAGATGACACTGAAGCTTTCTTT	CASSPDDTEAFF
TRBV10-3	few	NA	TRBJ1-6	TGTGCCATCAGTGAGTCAGTCGGCCAGAATTCACCCCTCCACTTT	CAISESVGQNSPLHF
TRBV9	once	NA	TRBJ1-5	TGTGCCAGCAGCGTATCCTTCGGGGAGCCCCAGCATTTT	CASSVSFGEPQHF
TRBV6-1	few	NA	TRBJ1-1	TGTGCCAGCGGCAACAGGGCGCTCACTGAAGCTTTCTTT	CASGNRALTEAFF
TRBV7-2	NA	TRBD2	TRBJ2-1	TGTGCCAGCAGCTCCGGACTAGCGGGGGGGCTCGATTGGGATGAGCAGTTCTTC	CASSSGLAGGLDWDEQFF
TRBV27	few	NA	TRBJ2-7	TGTGCCAGCAGTTTAAGTGTTGGGGCGGAGCAGTACTTC	CASSLSVGAEQYF
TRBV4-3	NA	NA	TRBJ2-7	TGCGCCAGCAGCCAAGAAGAGGGGAGCTCCTACGAGCAGTACTTC	CASSQEEGSSYEQYF
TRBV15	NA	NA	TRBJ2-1	TGTGCCACCAGCAGTGAGACTGACAATGAGCAGTTCTTC	CATSSETDNEQFF
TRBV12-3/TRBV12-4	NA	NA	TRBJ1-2	TGTGCCAGCAGTTTTCCAGGGCTCTATGGCTACACCTTC	CASSFPGLYGYTF
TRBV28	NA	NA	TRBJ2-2	TGTGCCAGCAGTTTGTTACCGAACACCGGGGAGCTGTTTTTT	CASSLLPNTGELFF